This T cell receptor (beta chain) was identified during a study of CXCR3-negative and CXCR3-positive naive CD8 T cells. The overall study: Summed over all libraries, TRB reads came to about 140 million, with about 1.5 +/- 0.3 million per library. General study findings and limits: Similar TRBV-TRBJ gene usage was seen in naive CXCR3-negative and CXCR3-positive cells, but not in memory cells. Naive subsets were similarly diverse, while memory CD8+ repertoires were much less diverse. CXCR3-positive naive cells had TRB CDR3s that were more hydrophobic than CXCR3-negative naive cells had.

Regarding this clonotype: Antigen: not known.

UMI-labeled 5' RACE yielded the TRB cDNA libraries. After re-calling the 5' RACE reads, TCRdb lists one entry per CDR3 protein, DNA absent. The sample table sets out 50,000 to 65,000 distinct CDR3 sequences. The CDR3 is 14 residues long. CDR1 MDHEN and CDR2 SYDVKM come from the germline V gene. Within the CD8+ T cell compartment, naive cells were CD45RO-CCR7+CD27+CD95-. The clonotype comes from a human donor in good health. Some clones in this sample may be carry-over from other donors' samples. Sequencing was done on a sample of naive CXCR3+ CD8+ T cells from blood. Indicated subset: CD45RO-CCR7+CD27+CD95- naive CD8+ T cells expressing CXCR3 (TNR3+). The genes are TRBV28 and TRBJ2-2; TCRdb lists TRBD1, though no DNA is available to test this call. CDR3 protein: CASSHQGRAGELFF.